The clone carrying this TCR beta chain was picked up a small number of times. The antigen is undetermined. The treatment: oral pan-JAK inhibitor, 5-10 mg twice daily. These data originate in a study of CD8+ T cells in alopecia areata. Study-level points and caveats: Scalp clonality dropped significantly under tofacitinib, as did expanded CD8+ top-100 clones.

Following RNA extraction, reverse transcription yielded cDNA that acted as the sequencing template. Only in-frame clones appear in the TCRdb table, and some are missing; sequencing was by immunoSEQ multiplex PCR. The table records over 150,000 clones, roughly three fifths of them present only once. The clonotype originates from a human donor with alopecia areata. The specimen comprised CD4+ T cells sorted from blood, sampled at week 4, from a patient treated with tofacitinib.

CDR3: CAISESGTAYGYTF. In DNA, the CDR3 is TGTGCCATCAGTGAGTCGGGGACAGCTTATGGCTACACCTTC. V gene TRBV10-3 combines with J gene TRBJ1-2; 7 nucleotides align to TRBD1. With 0 bases clipped from V and 5 bases from J, the junction kept 3 bases outside the gene matches. CDR1 and CDR2 from the germline V gene are ENHRY and SYGVKD. The CDR3 sequence is 14 residues long.